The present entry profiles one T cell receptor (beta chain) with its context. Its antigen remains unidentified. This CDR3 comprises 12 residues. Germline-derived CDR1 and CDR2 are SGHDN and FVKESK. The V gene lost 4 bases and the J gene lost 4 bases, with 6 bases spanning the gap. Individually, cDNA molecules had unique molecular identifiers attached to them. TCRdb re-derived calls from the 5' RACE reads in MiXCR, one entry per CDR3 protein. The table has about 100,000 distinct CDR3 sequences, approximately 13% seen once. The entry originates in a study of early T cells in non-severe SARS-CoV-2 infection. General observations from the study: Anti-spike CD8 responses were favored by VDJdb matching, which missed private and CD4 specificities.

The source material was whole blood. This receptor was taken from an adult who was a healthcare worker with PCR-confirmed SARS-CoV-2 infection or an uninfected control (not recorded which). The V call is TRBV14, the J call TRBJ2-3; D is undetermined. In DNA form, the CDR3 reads TGTGCCAGCAGCCGCTACTCAGATACGCAGTATTTT. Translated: CASSRYSDTQYF.